The 3 T cell receptor beta chains below all came from one sample that was sequenced in a study of blood T cell repertoires in COVID-19. TCRdb keeps only in-frame clones here, not all; method: immunoSEQ multiplex PCR. This repertoire shows around 130,000 clones, about four fifths found once; its top ten account for roughly 15%. What was sequenced was peripheral blood. Receptors originate from a woman in her forties or fifties with acute or convalescent COVID-19.

As for this clone: One end of the junction fails to match germline, which may point to a read error. The chain has TRBV6-1 and TRBJ1-6, with no clear D. The CDR3 runs 15 residues. In germline, CDR1 is MNHNS, CDR2 SASEGT. The CDR3 DNA sequence: TGTGCCAGCAGGGAAGGGTCCCGAACGGGGTCACCCCTCCACTTT. Translated, it gives CASREGSRTGSPLHF.

This chain links TRBV5-4 with TRBJ1-2, with D tentatively TRBD1 (5 bases). The CDR3 loop spans 16 amino acids. Germline lookup yields CDR1 SGHNT and CDR2 YYREEE (reference sequence). Trimming shortened V by 0 bases and J by 7 bases, and 19 bases separated the two germline ends. CDR3 bases: TGTGCCAGCAGCTTGGACCCGGGGGGTGTGACGGCTGGCTACACCTTC. As protein: CASSLDPGGVTAGYTF.

As for this clone: Germline and junction disagree at one end, which may indicate a read error. The chain links TRBV4-1 to TRBJ1-6; unclear D gene. The germline CDR1 and CDR2 sequences are MGHRA and YSYEKL. This CDR3 comprises 15 residues. DNA of the CDR3: TGCGCCAGCAGTTACCGGGAACTAGATAAGTCACCCCTCCACTTT. Its protein product is CASSYRELDKSPLHF.